The 10 T cell receptor beta chains in this list originate from one sample, sequenced in a study of T-cell memory formation after mild COVID-19. TCRdb ran MiXCR on the 5' RACE reads and lists one entry per CDR3 protein. The table includes tens of thousands of distinct CDR3 sequences, more than 7% detected once. The specimen was PBMCs or a T cell subset sorted from them (not recorded which). The receptor set was obtained from a man aged 18 to 30 who had mild COVID-19 (a few samples of this study predate the infection). Cell type and time point are not known.

This clonotype was seen a few times. The chain links TRBV3-1 to TRBJ2-3, with unresolved D. The germline gives CDR1 LGHDT, CDR2 YNNKEL (reference sequence). Trimming left V 4 bases short and J 6 bases short, with 11 bases between. CDR3 length equals 13 residues. CDR3 DNA sequence: TGTGCCAGCAGCCGTACTTCACAGGATACGCAGTATTTT. Its translation is CASSRTSQDTQYF.

This clonotype was detected a few times. This chain links TRBV19 with TRBJ1-6, with a tentative D call TRBD1 (5 bases). The germline V gene encodes CDR1 LNHDA and CDR2 SQIVND (reference sequence). The CDR3 extends over 18 amino acids. The ends were cut back, 2 bases at V and 0 bases at J, with 14 bases in the middle. CDR3 sequence: CASSITWGRSSYNSPLHF. For the CDR3, the DNA is TGTGCCAGTAGTATAACGTGGGGACGGAGCTCCTATAATTCACCCCTCCACTTT.

The chain uses TRBV12-3 or TRBV12-4 and TRBJ1-2; no definite D call. The CDR3 consists of 12 residues. Trimming removed 6 bases at V and 5 bases at J, with 10 bases between. DNA of the CDR3: TGTGCCAGCAGCCCGGGATCTTATGGCTACACCTTC. This encodes CASSPGSYGYTF.

J is TRBJ1-2 and V is TRBV12-3 or TRBV12-4; D remains unclear. Trimming removed 2 bases from V and 4 bases from J, with 8 bases in between. This CDR3 contains 13 residues. The CDR3 sequence is CASSLMRVYGYTF. DNA for the CDR3: TGTGCCAGCAGTTTAATGAGGGTCTATGGCTACACCTTC.

There are a few counts of this clonotype. The rearrangement joins TRBV24-1 to TRBJ2-5; D is ambiguous. CDR1 KGHDR and CDR2 SFDVKD come from the germline V gene. V lost 2 bases and J 5 bases, leaving 8 bases between the germline ends. The length of the CDR3 is 13 residues. In DNA, the CDR3 is TGTGCCACCAGTGATTCCAACCGGGAGACCCAGTACTTC. Protein: CATSDSNRETQYF.

This clonotype was counted at least ten times. The rearrangement uses TRBV7-9 and TRBJ2-3; D possibly corresponds to TRBD2 (6 bases). Deletions cut 4 bases from V and 4 bases from J, with 12 bases between. Germline V CDR1 and CDR2: SEHNR, FQNEAQ (reference sequence). This CDR3 comprises 14 residues. In DNA form, the CDR3 reads TGTGCCAGCAGCTCCAGCGGGCCCGCAGATACGCAGTATTTT. It translates to CASSSSGPADTQYF.

This clonotype was detected many times. This chain connects TRBV4-3 to TRBJ2-5; no clear D. Looked up from germline, CDR1 is LGHNA and CDR2 is YSLEER. The CDR3 runs 13 residues. With 4 bases removed from V and 7 bases from J, the gap between germline ends came to 13 bases. The CDR3 nucleotides are TGCGCCAGCAGCCTTACCGATTCGGGGACCCAGTACTTC. Its protein product is CASSLTDSGTQYF.

This clonotype was detected ten times or more. The CDR3 is CASSSGGQGGTQYF. The CDR3 DNA reads as TGCGCCAGCAGCTCGGGGGGCCAGGGCGGTACGCAGTATTTT. The J gene is TRBJ2-3, the V gene TRBV5-1; TRBD2 might be the D (7 bases). The CDR3 has 14 amino acids. Trimming left V 3 bases short and J 8 bases short, with 16 bases between. Per germline, CDR1 SGHRS and CDR2 YFSETQ.

On this clonotype itself: A junction end diverges from the germline sequence, so it may reflect a read error. The genes are TRBV7-2 and TRBJ2-1; D is unclear. Germline V lookup: CDR1 SGHTA, CDR2 FQGNSA. The CDR3 spans 12 residues. The CDR3 is CASSLAYNEQFF. CDR3 in DNA: TGTGCCAGCAGCTTAGCCTATAATGAGCAGTTCTTC. The complete variable domain, with remaining parts taken from reference TRBV7-2 and TRBJ2-1, reads GAGVSQSPSNKVTEKGKDVELRCDPISGHTALYWYRQSLGQGLEFLIYFQGNSAPDKSGLPSDRFSAERTGGSVSTLTIQRTQQEDSAVYLCASSLAYNEQFFGPGTRLTVL.

The table lists this clonotype with a few counts. The J gene is TRBJ1-6, the V gene TRBV4-1; D unclear. The CDR3 contains 12 residues. Looked up from germline, CDR1 is MGHRA and CDR2 is YSYEKL. Trimming took off 3 bases at V and 7 bases at J, with 4 bases between the two ends. The CDR3 nucleotides are TGCGCCAGCAGCCAGGGGAATTCACCCCTCCACTTT. Its translation: CASSQGNSPLHF.